The 17 T cell receptor beta chains presented below share a single source sample, sequenced in a study of post-analysis software for immune sequencing data. No cognate antigen is known for these TCRs. Unique-molecular-identifier-tagged TCR beta cDNA libraries were used. From the PCR reads, TCRdb called clonotypes with MiXCR, one entry per CDR3 protein. This sample yields hundreds of thousands of distinct CDR3 sequences, of which 25% to 30% are seen a single time; around 0.6% belongs to the top ten. Whole-study results and caveats: Five TRBV segments, TRBV5-6, TRBV5-1 and TRBV20-1 among them, were found more frequent in patients than controls.

The source material was blood. Source of these receptors: a girl between 10 and 17 years old with multiple sclerosis.

The chain combines TRBV5-8 with TRBJ1-2; no firm D call. Trimming took off 2 bases at V and 0 bases at J, with 8 bases between the two ends. CDR3 length: 14 residues. Germline CDR1 SGHTS, CDR2 YDEGEE. The CDR3: CASSLRDTNYGYTF. The DNA for the CDR3 is TGTGCCAGCAGCTTACGGGATACTAACTATGGCTACACCTTC.

The chain joins TRBV20-1 to TRBJ1-1; D is unresolved. CDR1 is DFQATT, CDR2 SNEGSKA, per germline (reference sequence). Trimming stripped 5 bases from V and 11 bases from J, with 12 bases between. This CDR3 is built from 10 residues. The CDR3 nucleotides read TGCAGTGCTTCGGTGACGAGGGCTTTCTTT. This encodes CSASVTRAFF.

This clonotype appeared a few times. V and J are TRBV12-3 or TRBV12-4 and TRBJ2-4; TRBD2 matches 7 bases. J was trimmed by 13 bases and V by 7 bases; bases with no gene match: 13. The CDR3 consists of 13 residues. As DNA, the CDR3 is TGTGCCAGCACCCTACTAGGGGCGGGGGAGCAGTACTTC. As protein: CASTLLGAGEQYF.

The chain carries TRBV5-1 and TRBJ2-4; maybe TRBD1 (6 bases). The CDR3 contains 14 residues. V lost 4 bases and J lost 7, with 15 bases in between. Per germline, CDR1 SGHRS and CDR2 YFSETQ. The CDR3 bases are TGCGCCAGCAGCCCTGGTGGGACAAGGAACATTCAGTACTTC. This sequence encodes CASSPGGTRNIQYF.

This chain connects TRBV20-1 to TRBJ1-5; D is unclear. Germline loops: CDR1 DFQATT, CDR2 SNEGSKA (reference sequence). CDR3 length: 14 amino acids. The V and J ends lost 6 bases and 0 bases respectively, with 12 bases between them. For the CDR3, the DNA is TGCAGTGCGTCCGGAGGGAATAGCAATCAGCCCCAGCATTTT. It encodes CSASGGNSNQPQHF.

This clonotype was recorded a few times. The gene calls are TRBV7-8 and TRBJ2-3; maybe TRBD1 (5 bases). The germline gives CDR1 SGHVS, CDR2 FQNEAQ. CDR3 length equals 13 residues. Trimming pared 0 bases from V and 13 bases from J, leaving 14 bases between. CDR3 loop: CASSLAGAWDKYF. For the CDR3, the DNA is TGTGCCAGCAGCTTAGCTGGGGCTTGGGATAAGTATTTT.

This clonotype was seen repeatedly, ten times or more. The chain has TRBV10-3 and TRBJ2-7; maybe TRBD2 (6 bases). The CDR3 is 16 residues long. In germline, CDR1 is ENHRY, CDR2 SYGVKD. Trimming shortened V by 5 bases and J by 5 bases, and 22 bases separated the two germline ends. The CDR3 protein is CAISLPSRRVENEQYF. In DNA form, the CDR3 reads TGTGCCATCAGTTTACCATCCCGGAGGGTAGAGAACGAGCAGTACTTC.

On this clonotype itself: The junction does not match germline at one end; this may be a read error. The rearrangement joins TRBV4-1 to TRBJ2-6; D not certain. Germline assignment: CDR1 MGHRA and CDR2 YSYEKL. This CDR3 has 18 residues. CDR3 residues: CASGQDPGRRSGANVLTF. In DNA form, the CDR3 reads TGCGCCAGCGGCCAAGACCCTGGACGGCGCTCTGGGGCCAACGTCCTGACTTTC.

This chain links TRBV19 with TRBJ2-1; 8 positions agree with TRBD1. Germline trimming cut 1 base from V and 6 bases from J; bases unmatched to any gene: 2. Germline V lookup: CDR1 LNHDA, CDR2 SQIVND (reference sequence). The CDR3 length is 14 residues. The CDR3 protein is CASSIGQGPNEQFF. DNA of the CDR3: TGTGCCAGTAGTATAGGACAGGGGCCCAATGAGCAGTTCTTC.

A few counts support this clonotype. The chain combines TRBV20-1 with TRBJ2-1; D might be TRBD1 (6 bases). Trimming shortened V by 6 bases and J by 3 bases, and 21 bases separated the two germline ends. Germline-derived CDR1 and CDR2 are DFQATT and SNEGSKA (reference sequence). The CDR3 contains 16 residues. As DNA, the CDR3 is TGCAGTGCCCCCGGGCCTCCAGGGGACATCTACAATGAGCAGTTCTTC. Translation: CSAPGPPGDIYNEQFF.

V gene TRBV20-1 combines with J gene TRBJ2-2; 7 bases align to TRBD2. The CDR3 has 13 amino acids. Germline CDR1 DFQATT, CDR2 SNEGSKA (reference sequence). V shed 8 bases, J shed 5 bases, and the junction held 8 bases outside the gene matches. CDR3 amino acids: CSSRLAGTGELFF. CDR3 DNA sequence: TGCAGTTCCCGACTAGCTGGTACCGGGGAGCTGTTTTTT.

This clonotype came up a few times. The V and J genes are TRBV25-1 and TRBJ2-5; no clear D gene. The germline CDR1 and CDR2 sequences are MGHDK and SYGVNS. The CDR3 has 15 residues. The germline V and J ends were trimmed by 2 bases and 4 bases, with 14 bases remaining between them. CDR3 bases: TGTGCCAGCAGTGAACACCACAACTGGGGAGAGACCCAGTACTTC. It specifies CASSEHHNWGETQYF.

This clonotype has only a few counts. J is TRBJ2-1 and V is TRBV12-3 or TRBV12-4, with 8 bases aligning to TRBD1. The CDR3 covers 14 residues. Losses at the gene ends were 6 bases for V and 3 bases for J; bases not matched to a gene: 4. CDR3 nucleotides: TGTGCCAGCAGCAGACAGGGGTTCTACAATGAGCAGTTCTTC. Protein sequence: CASSRQGFYNEQFF.

About this clonotype: The junction does not match germline at one end; this may be a read error. The V call is TRBV6-5, the J call TRBJ2-5, with unresolved D. The CDR3 covers 14 residues. CDR1 and CDR2 (germline): MNHEY, SVGAGI. Here the CDR3 DNA reads TGTGCCTGCAGTTACTCGACAATCCAGGAGACCCAGTACTTC. Translating it yields CACSYSTIQETQYF.

The table lists this clonotype with a few counts. The chain combines TRBV6-6 with TRBJ2-5; D unclear. The CDR3 spans 14 residues. Germline CDR1 and CDR2: MNHNY and SVGAGI (reference sequence). V lost 6 bases and J 9 bases, leaving 20 bases between the germline ends. Here the CDR3 DNA reads TGTGCCAGCAGAAATCGTATGCTCGAGGCGGCCCAGTACTTC. Translated: CASRNRMLEAAQYF.

In its sample, this clonotype was seen a few times. The rearrangement uses TRBV20-1 and TRBJ1-5; D is perhaps TRBD1 (6 bases). Germline values: CDR1 DFQATT, CDR2 SNEGSKA (reference sequence). The CDR3 contains 14 residues. The V and J ends lost 1 base and 3 bases respectively, with 10 bases between them. The DNA for the CDR3 is TGCAGTGCTAGAGGAGGGGGGTTCAATCAGCCCCAGCATTTT. Its protein product is CSARGGGFNQPQHF.

The chain recombines TRBV9 with TRBJ1-2; a weak D match, TRBD1 (5 bases). V was pared by 3 bases and J by 6 bases, with 21 bases between. CDR1 SGDLS and CDR2 YYNGEE come from the germline V gene. The CDR3 covers 16 residues. The CDR3 nucleotides read TGTGCCAGCAGCGGACGAGAGGGCCTACTGGGGGATGGCTACACCTTC. It is translated as CASSGREGLLGDGYTF.